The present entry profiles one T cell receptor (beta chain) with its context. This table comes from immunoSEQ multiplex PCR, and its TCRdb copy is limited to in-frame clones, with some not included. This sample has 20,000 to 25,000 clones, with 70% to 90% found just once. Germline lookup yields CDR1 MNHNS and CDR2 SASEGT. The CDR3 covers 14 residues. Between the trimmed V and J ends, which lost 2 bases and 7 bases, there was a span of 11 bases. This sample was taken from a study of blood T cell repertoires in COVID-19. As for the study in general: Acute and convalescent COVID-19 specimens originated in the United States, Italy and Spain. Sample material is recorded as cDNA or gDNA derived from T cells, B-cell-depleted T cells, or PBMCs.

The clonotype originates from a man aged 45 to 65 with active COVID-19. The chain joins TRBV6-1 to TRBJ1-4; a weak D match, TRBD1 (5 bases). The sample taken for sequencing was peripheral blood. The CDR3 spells CASSELRGSEKLFF. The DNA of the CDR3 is TGTGCCAGCAGTGAATTAAGGGGTAGTGAAAAACTGTTTTTT.